This T cell receptor (beta chain) appears in the sequencing data of a study of blood T cells in healthy people across ages. Concerning this clonotype: Its antigen remains unidentified. At one of its ends the junction is not consistent with the germline gene, which may arise from a read error.

Together with a sample-barcoded 5' primer, a J-beta primer mix was included in a second PCR lasting roughly 7 to 11 cycles. Each cDNA molecule carried a tag from a template-switch adaptor that contained 12 random nucleotides. Using its own MiXCR run on the 5' RACE reads, TCRdb lists one record per CDR3 protein. Here the sample spans 700,000 to 800,000 distinct CDR3 sequences, roughly 47% being singletons. Study results and caveats: Measured against age, TCR beta diversity per million T cells decreased in a roughly linear manner.

CDR3 length: 13 amino acids. Germline V gives CDR1 MDHEN, CDR2 SYDVKM. The J gene is TRBJ2-7, the V gene TRBV28; 8 bases align to TRBD1. This TCR came from a woman aged 60-70 years in good health. What was sequenced was blood. As DNA, the CDR3 is TGTGCCAGCAGAGGGACAGGCCGTTACGGGCAGTACTTC. It codes for CASRGTGRYGQYF.